The rows below give T cell receptor beta chains drawn from one sample of a study of cytomegalovirus exposure and HLA in healthy donors. Assay used: immunoSEQ multiplex PCR; TCRdb lists only in-frame clones, some missing. Here the sample spans roughly 120,000 clones, around 77% being singletons. Sequenced input: PBMCs. Every receptor here comes from a woman aged 25 to 39 in good health and CMV-seropositive. Both conserved end residues are part of each CDR3. The order of the fields is J gene, D gene, V gene, CDR3 protein, CDR3 DNA. A D gene is named only where the DNA matches it firmly.

J: TRBJ2-1; D: .; V: TRBV9; CDR3: CASSVGENEQFF; DNA: TGTGCCAGCAGCGTAGGTGAGAATGAGCAGTTCTTC
J: TRBJ1-1; D: .; V: TRBV5-6; CDR3: CASSRTGLAATEAFF; DNA: TGTGCCAGCAGCCGAACAGGCCTCGCTGCCACTGAAGCTTTCTTT
J: TRBJ2-7; D: TRBD2; V: TRBV18; CDR3: CASSPFSGGSYEQYF; DNA: TGTGCCAGCTCACCATTTAGCGGGGGTTCCTACGAGCAGTACTTC
J: TRBJ1-1; D: TRBD1; V: TRBV9; CDR3: CASSPMTGVNTEAFF; DNA: TGTGCCAGCAGCCCGATGACAGGGGTGAACACTGAAGCTTTCTTT
J: TRBJ2-3; D: TRBD2; V: TRBV19; CDR3: CASTYSPTSGRADTQYF; DNA: TGTGCCAGTACCTACAGTCCGACTAGCGGGAGGGCAGATACGCAGTATTTT
J: TRBJ2-7; D: TRBD2; V: TRBV6-5; CDR3: CASRPGGGYEQYF; DNA: TGTGCCAGCAGGCCCGGGGGGGGCTACGAGCAGTACTTC
J: TRBJ2-7; D: .; V: TRBV2; CDR3: CASCPRQIPYEQYF; DNA: TGTGCCAGCTGTCCTAGGCAAATCCCCTACGAGCAGTACTTC
J: TRBJ1-5; D: .; V: TRBV5-1; CDR3: CASSTEPGSNQPQHF; DNA: TGCGCCAGCAGCACCGAACCAGGGAGCAATCAGCCCCAGCATTTT
J: TRBJ1-2; D: TRBD1; V: TRBV7-9; CDR3: CASSPTDRVGYTF; DNA: TGTGCCAGCAGCCCGACGGACAGGGTCGGCTACACCTTC
J: TRBJ2-1; D: .; V: TRBV6-1; CDR3: CASSTASRGEQFF; DNA: TGTGCCAGCAGTACCGCGAGCCGCGGTGAGCAGTTCTTC